This T cell receptor beta chain was sequenced for a study of cytomegalovirus exposure and HLA in healthy donors. Whole-study findings and limits: A later analysis associated 16,951 TCR beta sequences with HLA alleles at a 0.05 false discovery rate.

The PCR was carried out with 60 Vbeta primers and 13 Jbeta primers. Clones were read by immunoSEQ multiplex PCR, and TCRdb kept only the in-frame ones, dropping some. The sample contains under 150,000 clones, 75% to 80% of which appear only once. Trimming took 6 bases from V and 5 from J, leaving 19 bases between them. Germline values: CDR1 KGHSH, CDR2 LQKENI. The CDR3 covers 15 residues. Unrecorded immune exposures were likely, despite nominal health at sampling. This clone has a single count. The antigen is not known. The chain employs TRBV18 and TRBJ1-1; D unclear. This TCR derives from a woman aged 40 to 50 in good health and CMV-seronegative. The material sequenced was PBMCs. DNA of the CDR3: TGTGCCAGCTCCCTCTCGGAGGGATCGGTTACTGAAGCTTTCTTT. Encoded protein: CASSLSEGSVTEAFF.